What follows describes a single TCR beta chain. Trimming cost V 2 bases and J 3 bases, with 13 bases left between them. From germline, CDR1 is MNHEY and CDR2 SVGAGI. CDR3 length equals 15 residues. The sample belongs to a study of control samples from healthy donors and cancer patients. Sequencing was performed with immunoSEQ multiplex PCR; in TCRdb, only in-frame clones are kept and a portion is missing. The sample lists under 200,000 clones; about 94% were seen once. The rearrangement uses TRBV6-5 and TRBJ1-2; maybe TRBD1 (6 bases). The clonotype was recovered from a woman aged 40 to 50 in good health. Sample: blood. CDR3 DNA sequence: TGTGCCAGCAGTTACGCTGTACAGGGATACTATGGCTACACCTTC. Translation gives CASSYAVQGYYGYTF.